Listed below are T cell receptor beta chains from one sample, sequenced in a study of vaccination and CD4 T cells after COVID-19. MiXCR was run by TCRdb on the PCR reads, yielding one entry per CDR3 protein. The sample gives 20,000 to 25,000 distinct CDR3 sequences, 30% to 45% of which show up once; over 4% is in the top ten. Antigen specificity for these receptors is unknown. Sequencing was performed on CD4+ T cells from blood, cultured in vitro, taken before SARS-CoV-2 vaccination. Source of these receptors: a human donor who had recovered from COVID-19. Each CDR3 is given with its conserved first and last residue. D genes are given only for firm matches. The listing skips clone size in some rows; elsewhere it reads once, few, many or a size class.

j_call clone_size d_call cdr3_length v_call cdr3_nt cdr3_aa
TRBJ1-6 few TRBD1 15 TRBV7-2 TGTGCCAGCAGCTTAAGGGTTCAGGGACAGTCACCCCTCCACTTT CASSLRVQGQSPLHF
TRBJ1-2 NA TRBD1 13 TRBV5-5 TGTGCCAGCAGCTTAGAACAGGGGTATGGCTACACCTTC CASSLEQGYGYTF
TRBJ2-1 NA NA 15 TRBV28 TGTGCCAGCAGTTTAGCAGGGGCCCCCTACAATGAGCAGTTCTTC CASSLAGAPYNEQFF
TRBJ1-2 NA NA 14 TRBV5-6 TGTGCCAGCAGCTCCGGGACGGGAGGCTATGGCTACACCTTC CASSSGTGGYGYTF
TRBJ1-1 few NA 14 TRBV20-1 TGCAGTGCTAGAAAGGCAGGGCTGTACACTGAAGCTTTCTTT CSARKAGLYTEAFF
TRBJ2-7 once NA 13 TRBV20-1 TGCAGTGCTAGAGCGGGGGCGGGGTACGAGCAGTACTTC CSARAGAGYEQYF
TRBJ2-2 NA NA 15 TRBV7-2 TGTGCCAGCAGCTTAAACGGGCCCAACACCGGGGAGCTGTTTTTT CASSLNGPNTGELFF
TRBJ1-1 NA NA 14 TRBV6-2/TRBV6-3 TGTGCCAGCAGTTACTCCCCAATAAACACTGAAGCTTTCTTT CASSYSPINTEAFF
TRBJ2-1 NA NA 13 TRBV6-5 TGTGCCAGCAGTTACGGGGGGCTGGCTGAGCAGTTCTTC CASSYGGLAEQFF
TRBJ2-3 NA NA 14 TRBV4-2 TGTGCCAGCAGCCAAGGGCTAGCGTCAGATACGCAGTATTTT CASSQGLASDTQYF
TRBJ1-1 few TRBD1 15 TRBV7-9 TGTGCCAGCAGCCCGAAGACAGGGAGAGAGACTGAAGCTTTCTTT CASSPKTGRETEAFF
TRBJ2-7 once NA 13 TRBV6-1 TGTGCCAGCAAAAGAATTGGGGGCTACGAGCAGTACTTC CASKRIGGYEQYF
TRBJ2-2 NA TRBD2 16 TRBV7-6 TGTGCCAGCGGGAAATTAGCGGGGGCGAACACCGGGGAGCTGTTTTTT CASGKLAGANTGELFF
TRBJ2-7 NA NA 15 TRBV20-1 TGCAGTGCTAGAGATCTGGCGGGAAGTGGCTACGAGCAGTACTTC CSARDLAGSGYEQYF
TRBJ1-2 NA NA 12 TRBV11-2 TGTGCCAGCAGCTTAAACGGGGATGGCTACACCTTC CASSLNGDGYTF
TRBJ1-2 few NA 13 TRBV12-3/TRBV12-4 TGTGCCAGCAGTCAACGGGCAGGGGACGGCTACACCTTC CASSQRAGDGYTF
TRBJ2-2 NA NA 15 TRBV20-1 TGCAGTGCTAGTCCGTTAGCCGCGAACACCGGGGAGCTGTTTTTT CSASPLAANTGELFF
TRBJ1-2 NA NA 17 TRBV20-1 TGCAGTACTAGAGCAGGAGGCAGGGAGAGGCGAAACTATGGCTACACCTTC CSTRAGGRERRNYGYTF
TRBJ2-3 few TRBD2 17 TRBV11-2 TGTGCCAGCAGCTGGAGAGGGACTAGCGGGAGAGGTGATACGCAGTATTTT CASSWRGTSGRGDTQYF
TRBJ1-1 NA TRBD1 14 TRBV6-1 TGTGCCAGCAGTACAGGGGGCAAGAACACTGAAGCTTTCTTT CASSTGGKNTEAFF
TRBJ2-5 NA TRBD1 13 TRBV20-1 TGCAGTGCTAGAGTAACAGGGGCCGGGACCCAGTACTTC CSARVTGAGTQYF
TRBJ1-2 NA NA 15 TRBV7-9 TGTGCCAGCAGCGCCCTGAACCAGGGGCAGAAAGGCTACACCTTC CASSALNQGQKGYTF
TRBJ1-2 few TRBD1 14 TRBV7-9 TGTGCCAGCAGCCCAGGGGGGGCTGAGTATGGCTACACCTTC CASSPGGAEYGYTF
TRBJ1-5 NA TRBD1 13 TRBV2 TGTGCCAGCACCAGGACAGGGGGTCAGCCCCAGCATTTT CASTRTGGQPQHF
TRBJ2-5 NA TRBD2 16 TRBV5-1 TGCGCCAGCAGCTTGGTTCGGACACGGGAGGGAGAGACCCAGTACTTC CASSLVRTREGETQYF
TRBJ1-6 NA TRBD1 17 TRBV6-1 TGTGCCAGCAGTCACGGTTGGGACAGGGCTGATAAATCACCCCTCCACTTT CASSHGWDRADKSPLHF
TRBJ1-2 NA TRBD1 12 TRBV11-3 TGTGCCAGCAGCTTGGATCAACAGGGGAACACCTTC CASSLDQQGNTF
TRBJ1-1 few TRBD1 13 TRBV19 TGTGCCAGTACCCAGGACAGGGTCACTGAAGCTTTCTTT CASTQDRVTEAFF
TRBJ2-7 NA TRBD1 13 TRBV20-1 TGCAGTGCCATAGGGGGACAGGGGGACGAGCAGTACTTC CSAIGGQGDEQYF
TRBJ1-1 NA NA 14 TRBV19 TGTGCCACCCAGGACGGACAGAAGAACACTGAAGCTTTCTTT CATQDGQKNTEAFF
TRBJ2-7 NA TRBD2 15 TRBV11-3 TGTGCCAGCAGGTCAGGGACTAGCGGTACCTACGAGCAGTACTTC CASRSGTSGTYEQYF
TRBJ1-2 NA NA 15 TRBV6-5 TGTGCCAGCAGTTACCTTGCAGAAAACCTCTATGGCTACACCTTC CASSYLAENLYGYTF
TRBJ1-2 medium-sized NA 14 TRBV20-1 TGCAGTGCTAGAGGTACGACAGTCTCCTATGGCTACACCTTC CSARGTTVSYGYTF
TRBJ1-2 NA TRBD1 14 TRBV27 TGTGCCAGCACCCCGGCGGGACAGGATCAGGGCTACACCTTC CASTPAGQDQGYTF
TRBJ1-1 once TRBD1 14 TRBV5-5 TGTGCCAGCAGCGGAAGGGACAGGAACACTGAAGCTTTCTTT CASSGRDRNTEAFF
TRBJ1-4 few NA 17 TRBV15 TGTGCCACCAGCAGAGATGGTGGAGGAGACCGCGGGGAAAAACTGTTTTTT CATSRDGGGDRGEKLFF
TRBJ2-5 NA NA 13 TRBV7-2 TGTGCCAGCAGCCTAGGGCTAACCGAGACCCAGTACTTC CASSLGLTETQYF
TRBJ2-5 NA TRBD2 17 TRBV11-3 TGTGCCAGCAGCTCCAAGCGGGGCGGGATGAGGCAAGAGACCCAGTACTTC CASSSKRGGMRQETQYF
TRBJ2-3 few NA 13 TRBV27 TGTGCCAGCAGCACCTACAGGGCAGATACGCAGTATTTT CASSTYRADTQYF
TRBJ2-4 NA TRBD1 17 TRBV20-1 TGCAGTGTCCCTAAGAGTACAGGGGGGAGAGCCAAAAACATTCAGTACTTC CSVPKSTGGRAKNIQYF
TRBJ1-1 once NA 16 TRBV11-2 TGTGCCAGCAGCTTAGGGTCCGGAACCCTGAACACTGAAGCTTTCTTT CASSLGSGTLNTEAFF
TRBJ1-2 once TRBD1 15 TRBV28 TGTGCCAGCAGGGGCCCGGGACAGACTAACTATGGCTACACCTTC CASRGPGQTNYGYTF
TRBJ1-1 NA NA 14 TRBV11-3 TGTGCCAGCAGCTTGGGACGGCTGACCACTGAAGCTTTCTTT CASSLGRLTTEAFF
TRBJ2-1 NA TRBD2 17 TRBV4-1 TGCGCCAGCAGTAGGGGGGGACTAGCGGGGTTCTACAATGAGCAGTTCTTC CASSRGGLAGFYNEQFF
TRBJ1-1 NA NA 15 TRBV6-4 TGTGCCAGCAGTTCGGAAATGGGGGGGAACACTGAAGCTTTCTTT CASSSEMGGNTEAFF
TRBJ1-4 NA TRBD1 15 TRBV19 TGTGCCAGTAGTATATCTGGACAGGGGGATGAAAAACTGTTTTTT CASSISGQGDEKLFF
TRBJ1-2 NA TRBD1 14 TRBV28 TGTGCCAGCAGCCCGACAGGGGGCAACTATGGCTACACCTTC CASSPTGGNYGYTF
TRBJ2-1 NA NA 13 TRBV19 TGTGCCAGTAGTATGGGGGGCCGGAATGAGCAGTTCTTC CASSMGGRNEQFF
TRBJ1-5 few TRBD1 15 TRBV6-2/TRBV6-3 TGTGCCAGCCGGGGACAGGGAACTACGAATCAGCCCCAGCATTTT CASRGQGTTNQPQHF
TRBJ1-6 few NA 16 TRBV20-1 TGCAGTGCCTTTCAGACAGGTGGCTCCTATAATTCACCCCTCCACTTT CSAFQTGGSYNSPLHF
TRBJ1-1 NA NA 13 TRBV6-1 TGTGCCAGCAGTCACCCCGTGGCCACTGAAGCTTTCTTT CASSHPVATEAFF
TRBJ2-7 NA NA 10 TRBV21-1 TGTGCCAGCCCCTCGAACGAGCAGTACTTC CASPSNEQYF
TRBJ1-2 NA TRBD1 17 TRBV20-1 TGCAGTGCTGGACACCGGGACAGGGGGGCCACTAACTATGGCTACACCTTC CSAGHRDRGATNYGYTF
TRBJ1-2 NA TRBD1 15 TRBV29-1 TGCAGCGTTGAAGATCCCCAGGGGGCGCTTTATGGCTACACCTTC CSVEDPQGALYGYTF
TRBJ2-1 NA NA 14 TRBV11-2 TGTGCCAGCAGCTTCGAGACAGTATACAATGAGCAGTTCTTC CASSFETVYNEQFF
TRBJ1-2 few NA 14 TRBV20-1 TGCAGTGCTAGGCCTCTAGCGGGGGGCTATGGCTACACCTTC CSARPLAGGYGYTF
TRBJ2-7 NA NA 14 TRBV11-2 TGTGCCAGCAGCTTAGCGGGCGGCTCCTACGAGCAGTACTTC CASSLAGGSYEQYF
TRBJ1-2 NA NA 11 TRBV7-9 TGTGCCATCCCGACAGACTATGGCTACACCTTC CAIPTDYGYTF